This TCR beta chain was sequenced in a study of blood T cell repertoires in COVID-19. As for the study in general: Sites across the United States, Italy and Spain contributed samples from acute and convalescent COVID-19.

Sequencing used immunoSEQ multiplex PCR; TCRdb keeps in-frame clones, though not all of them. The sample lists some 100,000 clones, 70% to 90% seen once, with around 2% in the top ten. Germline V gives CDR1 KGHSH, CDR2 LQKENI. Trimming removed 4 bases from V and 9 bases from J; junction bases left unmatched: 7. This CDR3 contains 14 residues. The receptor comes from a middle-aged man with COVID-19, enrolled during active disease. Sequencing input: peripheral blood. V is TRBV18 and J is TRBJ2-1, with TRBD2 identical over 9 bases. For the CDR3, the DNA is TGTGCCAGCTCACTAGCGGGGGAGACGGTTGAGCAGTTCTTC. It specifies CASSLAGETVEQFF. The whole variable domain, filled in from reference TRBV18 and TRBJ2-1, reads NAGVMQNPRHLVRRRGQEARLRCSPMKGHSHVYWYRQLPEEGLKFMVYLQKENIIDESGMPKERFSAEFPKEGPSILRIQQVVRGDSAAYFCASSLAGETVEQFFGPGTRLTVL.